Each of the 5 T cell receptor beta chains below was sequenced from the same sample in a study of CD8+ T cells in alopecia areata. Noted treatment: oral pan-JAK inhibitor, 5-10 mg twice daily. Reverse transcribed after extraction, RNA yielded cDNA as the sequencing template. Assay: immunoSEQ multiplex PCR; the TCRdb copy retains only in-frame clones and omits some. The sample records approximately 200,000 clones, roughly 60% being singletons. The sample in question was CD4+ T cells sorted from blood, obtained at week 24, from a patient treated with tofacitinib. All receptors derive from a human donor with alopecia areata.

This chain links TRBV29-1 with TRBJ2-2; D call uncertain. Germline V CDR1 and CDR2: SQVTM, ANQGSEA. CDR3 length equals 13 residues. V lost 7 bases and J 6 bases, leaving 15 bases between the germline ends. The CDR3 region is CSATTASPGELFF. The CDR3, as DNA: TGCAGCGCGACAACAGCCTCCCCCGGGGAGCTGTTTTTT.

CDR3 region: CASSSPQRQGGDGYTF. The CDR3 DNA is TGTGCCAGCAGTTCCCCACAACGCCAGGGGGGGGATGGCTACACCTTC. The chain recombines TRBV6-6 with TRBJ1-2; 7 bases are a match to TRBD1. Germline values: CDR1 MNHNY, CDR2 SVGAGI (reference sequence). Trimming at V came to 4 bases and at J to 6 bases, leaving 14 bases not matched to a gene. This CDR3 has 16 residues.

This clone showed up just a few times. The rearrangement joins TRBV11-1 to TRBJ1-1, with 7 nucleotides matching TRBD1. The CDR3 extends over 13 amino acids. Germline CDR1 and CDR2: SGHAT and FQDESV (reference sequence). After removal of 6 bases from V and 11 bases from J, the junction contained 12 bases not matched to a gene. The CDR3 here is CASSLTTGERAFF. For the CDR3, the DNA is TGTGCCAGCAGTTTGACAACAGGGGAGCGCGCTTTCTTT. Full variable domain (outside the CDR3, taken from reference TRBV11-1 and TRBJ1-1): EAEVAQSPRYKITEKSQAVAFWCDPISGHATLYWYRQILGQGPELLVQFQDESVVDDSQLPKDRFSAERLKGVDSTLKIQPAELGDSAMYLCASSLTTGERAFFGQGTRLTVV.

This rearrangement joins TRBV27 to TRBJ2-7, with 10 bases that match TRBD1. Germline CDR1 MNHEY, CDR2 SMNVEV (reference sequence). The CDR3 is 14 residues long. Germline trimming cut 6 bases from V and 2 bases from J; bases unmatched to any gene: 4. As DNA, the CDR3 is TGTGCCAGCAGAGACAGGGGGCAGACCTACGAGCAGTACTTC. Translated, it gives CASRDRGQTYEQYF.

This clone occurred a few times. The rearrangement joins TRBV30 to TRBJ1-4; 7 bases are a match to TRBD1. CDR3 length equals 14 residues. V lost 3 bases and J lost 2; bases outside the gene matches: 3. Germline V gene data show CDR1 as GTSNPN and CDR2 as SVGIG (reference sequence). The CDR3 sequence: CAWRTTGTNEKLFF. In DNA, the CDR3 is TGTGCCTGGAGAACGACAGGGACTAATGAAAAACTGTTTTTT.